This T cell receptor beta chain appears in the sequencing data of a study of beta chain features in type 1 diabetes. Study-wide results and caveats: In every one of the four CD4+ subsets, TCRB CDR3s were moderately but significantly shorter in Type 1 diabetes patients.

This clone was detected only a few times. Its antigen is unknown. The study reverse transcribed the entire isolated RNA, so it sequenced expressed TCRB transcripts. Generated by immunoSEQ multiplex PCR, the TCRdb table keeps only in-frame clones and is missing some. Of 230,000 or so clones in the sample, around 15% were seen once. Trimming took off 4 bases at V and 2 bases at J, with 9 bases between the two ends. There are 13 residues in the CDR3. The germline V gene encodes CDR1 SQVTM and CDR2 ANQGSEA. Sequencing was carried out using naive CD4+ T cells from blood. V gene TRBV29-1 combines with J gene TRBJ2-1; D not certain. This clonotype was obtained from a man aged 25-40 years with type 1 diabetes. The chain's CDR3 is CSVVQPTYNEQFF. For the CDR3, the DNA is TGCAGCGTTGTCCAGCCAACCTACAATGAGCAGTTCTTC.